This T cell receptor beta chain stems from a study of blood T cell repertoires in COVID-19. The wider study: The United States, Italy and Spain supplied acute and convalescent COVID-19 samples. PBMCs, B-cell-depleted T cells, or T cells provided the cDNA or gDNA that made up the material.

Authors' processing steps: How many nucleated cells were present was estimated from reference gene primer amplification. Data came from immunoSEQ multiplex PCR; TCRdb stores just in-frame clones and leaves some out. V, J and clone size reflect that table, while D and trimming were determined from the DNA. This sample has about 120,000 clones; around 90% occur once, and the top ten carry 0.88%. This CDR3 comprises 15 residues. This TCR came from a woman between 45 and 60 years old with active or convalescent COVID-19. The sequenced sample consisted of peripheral blood. The chain uses TRBV21-1 and TRBJ1-4; the table assigns TRBD1, which was not confirmed against the DNA. TRBV21-1 is a pseudogene locus. Here the CDR3 DNA reads TGTGCCAGCAGCCTTCGGACAGGGGGCGATGAAAAACTGTTTTTT. Protein product: CASSLRTGGDEKLFF.